The clone carrying this T cell receptor beta chain appeared once. As yet, its antigen is unknown. Germline CDR1 MNHEY, CDR2 SVGEGT. V lost 0 bases and J lost 2, with 9 bases in between. The CDR3 has 15 residues. TCRdb itself ran the reads through MiXCR, one entry per CDR3 protein. The sample shows approximately 120,000 distinct CDR3 sequences, about 32% of them seen only once. The sample belongs to a study of T cell repertoires in cytomegalovirus infection. Whole-study context: CMV infection together with matching HLA type was indicated by public TCR beta signatures.

Study-wide points: In two of eight donors, the top clonotype was HLA-C-restricted CMV-specific.

The TCR was taken from a human donor in good health (CMV status not recorded). Some clones in this sample may be carry-over from other donors' samples. The specimen was CD8+ T cells from cultured PBMCs, collected from culture after CMV antigen stimulation. V gene TRBV6-2 or TRBV6-3 combines with J gene TRBJ2-3; D gene unclear. CDR3 amino acids: CASSYSSPHTDTQYF. CDR3 sequence (DNA): TGTGCCAGCAGTTACTCGAGTCCGCACACAGATACGCAGTATTTT.